A single sample gave rise to the 3 T cell receptor beta chains below, sequenced in a study of blood T cell repertoires in COVID-19. The method was immunoSEQ multiplex PCR; TCRdb's version includes in-frame clones alone and lacks a portion of them. The sample has 200,000 to 250,000 clones, 84% seen once. Sequencing input: PBMCs or T cells enriched from blood (not recorded which). The receptor set was obtained from a man aged 55 to 69 who had recovered from COVID-19.

The chain is built from TRBV13 and TRBJ2-5; possible D gene TRBD2, 5 bases. Germline V gene data show CDR1 as PRHDT and CDR2 as FYEKMQ (reference sequence). Trimming took off 5 bases at V and 7 bases at J, with 20 bases between the two ends. The CDR3 loop spans 15 amino acids. In nucleotides, the CDR3 is TGTGCCAGCAGCCAACTTCTAGTAGAGGCGGGGACCCAGTACTTC. Translating gives CASSQLLVEAGTQYF.

CDR3 in DNA: TGTGCCAGCAGTTACTTTCGGAGTACCGGGGAGCTGTTTTTT. Translation: CASSYFRSTGELFF. This chain uses TRBV6-5 with TRBJ2-2; D call uncertain. Trimming removed 1 base at V and 5 bases at J, with 8 bases between. Germline assignment: CDR1 MNHEY and CDR2 SVGAGI. This CDR3 has 14 residues.

This clone was counted once. J is TRBJ1-3 and V is TRBV5-1, with D possibly being TRBD1 (6 bases). The CDR3 is made up of 16 amino acids. Germline CDR1 and CDR2: SGHRS and YFSETQ. Trimming removed 4 bases at V and 0 bases at J, with 14 bases between. The CDR3 reads CASSPRQVLSGNTIYF. The DNA for the CDR3 is TGCGCCAGCAGCCCTAGACAGGTTCTCTCTGGAAACACCATATATTTT.